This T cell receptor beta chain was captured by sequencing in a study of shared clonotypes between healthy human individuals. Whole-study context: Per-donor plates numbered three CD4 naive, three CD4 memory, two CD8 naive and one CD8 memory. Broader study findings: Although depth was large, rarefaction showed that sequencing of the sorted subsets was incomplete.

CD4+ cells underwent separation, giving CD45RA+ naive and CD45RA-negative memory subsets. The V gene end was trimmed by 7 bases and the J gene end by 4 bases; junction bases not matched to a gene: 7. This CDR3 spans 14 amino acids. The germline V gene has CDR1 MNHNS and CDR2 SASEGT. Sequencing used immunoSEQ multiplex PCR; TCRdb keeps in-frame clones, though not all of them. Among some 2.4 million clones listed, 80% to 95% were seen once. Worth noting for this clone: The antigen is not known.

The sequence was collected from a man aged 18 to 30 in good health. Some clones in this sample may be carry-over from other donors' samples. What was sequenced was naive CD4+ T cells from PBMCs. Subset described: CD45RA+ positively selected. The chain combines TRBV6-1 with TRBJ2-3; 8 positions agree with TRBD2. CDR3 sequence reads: CASKVAGLSDTQYF. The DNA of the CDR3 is TGTGCCAGCAAAGTAGCGGGACTTTCAGATACGCAGTATTTT.